Listed here are 26 T cell receptor beta chains from one sample, sequenced in a study of early T cells in non-severe SARS-CoV-2 infection (dated by TCRdb to the early 2020s). Library preparation used 5' RACE. Sequencing relied on a NextSeq 500. TCRdb itself trimmed the public reads at Q25 with fastp, ran MiXCR and retained productive beta chains. Rows matching on CDR3 protein sequence are summarized as one entry with the most common DNA and genes. Within this sample are tens of thousands of distinct CDR3 sequences, with 14% of them counted one time only. The ten largest clones add up to roughly 6% of the sample. Sequencing was carried out using whole blood. The receptors stem from an adult who was a healthcare worker with PCR-confirmed SARS-CoV-2 infection or an uninfected control (not recorded which).

Concerning this clonotype: A read error may explain this, as a much larger clone is one base away. CDR3 nucleotide sequence: TGTGTCAGTTCGACAGGGGGCTACGAGCAGTACTTC. Its translation is CVSSTGGYEQYF. The V call is TRBV19, the J call TRBJ2-7; TRBD1 agrees at 9 bases. In germline, CDR1 is LNHDA, CDR2 SQIVND (reference sequence). The length of the CDR3 is 12 residues.

The sample holds a few counts of this clonotype. V usage is TRBV6-7 and J usage is TRBJ2-3, with TRBD1 matching over 9 bases. TRBV6-7 is an ORF for which the function is uncertain. V gave up 5 bases and J gave up 2 bases; unmatched junction bases: 11. This CDR3 is 17 amino acids long. CDR3 DNA: TGTGCCAGCAGTCCCAAGCTAAACAGGGGGCCCACAGATACGCAGTATTTT. Amino acids: CASSPKLNRGPTDTQYF.

The rearrangement uses TRBV6-5 and TRBJ2-7; D ambiguous. V gave up 2 bases and J gave up 2 bases, with 13 bases separating them. The germline CDR1 and CDR2 sequences are MNHEY and SVGAGI. CDR3 length: 15 residues. The CDR3 coding sequence is TGTGCCAGCAGTTACATGGGCGGCATCCCCTACGAGCAGTACTTC. This encodes CASSYMGGIPYEQYF.

The CDR3 is CASSPLVGAVYEQYF. In DNA form, the CDR3 reads TGTGCCAGCAGCCCACTTGTGGGGGCCGTCTACGAGCAGTACTTC. The chain links TRBV5-5 to TRBJ2-7, with a possible D match to TRBD1 (6 bases). Germline V gene lookup returns CDR1 SGHKS and CDR2 YYEKEE (reference sequence). The CDR3 length is 15 residues. V lost 4 bases to trimming and J lost 3 bases, with 17 bases between them. The variable domain in full, completed from reference TRBV5-5 and TRBJ2-7, reads DAGVTQSPTHLIKTRGQQVTLRCSPISGHKSVSWYQQVLGQGPQFIFQYYEKEERGRGNFPDRFSARQFPNYSSELNVNALLLGDSALYLCASSPLVGAVYEQYFGPGTRLTVT.

This clonotype occurred a few times. V gene TRBV4-3 combines with J gene TRBJ2-2; 9 bases are shared with TRBD2. The CDR3 contains 16 residues. V trimming: 4 bases; J trimming: 6 bases; junction bases outside the gene matches: 9. Looked up from germline, CDR1 is LGHNA and CDR2 is YSLEER. The CDR3: CASSPLVAGVPGELFF. The CDR3 nucleotides are TGCGCCAGCAGCCCCCTGGTAGCGGGGGTCCCCGGGGAGCTGTTTTTT.

CDR3 coding DNA: TGTGCCAGCAGCTTAGCGGGAATCTACCAAGAGACCCAGTACTTC. This translates into CASSLAGIYQETQYF. This chain connects TRBV2 to TRBJ2-5; TRBD2 aligns across 8 bases. CDR1 is SNHLY, CDR2 FYNNEI, per germline. The CDR3 has 15 residues. V shed 6 bases and J 0 bases; nucleotides not matched to a gene: 6.

This clonotype was detected only a few times. V gene TRBV6-5 combines with J gene TRBJ2-1, with D unresolved. Trimming left V 6 bases short and J 1 base short, with 13 bases between. Germline lookup yields CDR1 MNHEY and CDR2 SVGAGI. The CDR3 loop spans 15 amino acids. CDR3: CASSRGYSSYNEQFF. The DNA of the CDR3 is TGTGCCAGCAGCCGAGGATACAGTTCCTACAATGAGCAGTTCTTC.

This clonotype has at least ten counts. The chain links TRBV4-2 to TRBJ2-3; 7 nucleotides agree with TRBD1. Germline assignment: CDR1 LGHNA and CDR2 YNFKEQ. There are 17 residues in the CDR3. Unmatched junction bases numbered 6, after V lost 0 bases and J lost 0 bases. The CDR3 nucleotides read TGTGCCAGCAGCCAAGAACCGACAGGGATTAGCACAGATACGCAGTATTTT. It translates to CASSQEPTGISTDTQYF.

The V call is TRBV20-1, the J call TRBJ1-3; tentative D call: TRBD1 (6 bases). The V end lost 5 bases, the J end lost 2 bases, and 10 bases lay between the germline ends. The CDR3 is 13 amino acids. CDR1 is DFQATT, CDR2 SNEGSKA, per germline (reference sequence). The CDR3 spells CSARGGPGNTIYF. CDR3 nucleotides: TGCAGTGCTCGGGGGGGCCCTGGAAACACCATATATTTT.

In this sample, this clonotype turned up many times. The J gene is TRBJ2-7, the V gene TRBV12-3 or TRBV12-4; 7 positions match TRBD1. CDR3 length equals 14 residues. The V gene end was trimmed by 6 bases and the J gene end by 4 bases; junction bases not matched to a gene: 9. CDR3: CASSPGTVHYEQYF. The CDR3 nucleotides read TGTGCCAGCAGCCCCGGGACAGTCCATTACGAGCAGTACTTC.

The J gene is TRBJ2-1, the V gene TRBV29-1; weak D call: TRBD2 (6 bases). CDR1 SQVTM and CDR2 ANQGSEA come from the germline V gene. Trimming cost V 1 base and J 0 bases, with 19 bases left between them. This CDR3 has 18 amino acids. CDR3 loop: CSVEGGTSLPSSYNEQFF. Written as DNA, the CDR3 is TGCAGCGTTGAAGGAGGAACTAGCCTACCCAGCTCCTACAATGAGCAGTTCTTC.

V is TRBV7-9 and J is TRBJ1-1, with D possibly being TRBD1 (5 bases). Between the trimmed V and J ends, which lost 5 bases and 1 base, there was a span of 11 bases. The germline V gene has CDR1 SEHNR and CDR2 FQNEAQ (reference sequence). CDR3 length equals 14 residues. The CDR3 DNA reads as TGTGCCAGCAGCCAGGGAGGGAAGAACACTGAAGCTTTCTTT. This gives the protein CASSQGGKNTEAFF.

The V call is TRBV3-1, the J call TRBJ2-7; D may be TRBD1 (5 bases). CDR1 LGHDT and CDR2 YNNKEL come from the germline V gene (reference sequence). V was cut by 0 bases and J by 5 bases, with 5 bases left in between. This CDR3 is 12 amino acids long. CDR3 nucleotide sequence: TGTGCCAGCAGCCAAGAAGGGGACGAGCAGTACTTC. This codes for CASSQEGDEQYF.

This clonotype was counted only a few times. The chain joins TRBV28 to TRBJ2-7; 7 bases are shared with TRBD2. The CDR3 loop spans 13 amino acids. CDR1 is MDHEN and CDR2 is SYDVKM in the germline V gene. V trimming: 3 bases; J trimming: 3 bases; junction bases outside the gene matches: 2. The CDR3 DNA is TGTGCCAGCAGTTTGGGGGGGAACTACGAGCAGTACTTC. Its protein is CASSLGGNYEQYF.

The chain couples TRBV11-2 to TRBJ1-1, with D hard to call. V was shortened by 5 bases and J by 6 bases, with 10 bases between the two germline ends. CDR1 SGHAT and CDR2 FQNNGV come from the germline V gene. The CDR3 loop spans 12 amino acids. CDR3 sequence reads: CASSHGVSEAFF. In DNA form, the CDR3 reads TGTGCCAGCAGCCATGGGGTATCTGAAGCTTTCTTT.

The V and J genes are TRBV6-2 or TRBV6-3 and TRBJ2-2; 8 positions match TRBD1. The trim removed 8 bases at V and 3 bases at J, leaving 2 bases unmatched. Looked up from germline, CDR1 is MNHEY and CDR2 is SVGEGT. The CDR3 totals 13 residues. CDR3 nucleotide sequence: TGTGCCAGCTACAGGGGGTACACCGGGGAGCTGTTTTTT. Protein sequence: CASYRGYTGELFF.

The J gene is TRBJ2-3, the V gene TRBV18; 9 bases are a match to TRBD2. The CDR3 is 16 amino acids. Germline CDR1 is KGHSH and CDR2 is LQKENI. V lost 1 base, J lost 2 bases, and 4 bases stayed unmatched. In DNA, the CDR3 is TGTGCCAGCTCACCACTAGCGGGGGCACTCACAGATACGCAGTATTTT. Translated: CASSPLAGALTDTQYF.

The gene calls are TRBV7-6 and TRBJ2-3; no clear D. With 5 bases removed from V and 6 bases from J, the gap between germline ends came to 15 bases. The CDR3 contains 14 residues. Looked up from germline, CDR1 is SGHVS and CDR2 is FNYEAQ. The CDR3 sequence is CASSRLFAPDTQYF. The CDR3 nucleotides are TGTGCCAGCAGCAGACTCTTCGCTCCGGATACGCAGTATTTT.

The chain is built from TRBV4-3 and TRBJ1-3; 11 positions agree with TRBD1. Germline CDR1 and CDR2: LGHNA and YSLEER. The length of the CDR3 is 16 residues. J lost 2 bases, V lost 2 bases, and 2 bases had no gene match. The CDR3 nucleotides are TGCGCCAGCAGCCAATTGGGACAGGGGGCTGGAAACACCATATATTTT. This translates into CASSQLGQGAGNTIYF.

This clonotype was observed a handful of times. The chain employs TRBV6-5 and TRBJ2-1; D possibly corresponds to TRBD2 (6 bases). Germline V gives CDR1 MNHEY, CDR2 SVGAGI. V was shortened by 6 bases and J by 3 bases, with 18 bases between the two germline ends. The CDR3 has 16 residues. DNA for the CDR3: TGTGCCAGCAGCCGCGCGGGGAATCGGGGCTACAATGAGCAGTTCTTC. As protein: CASSRAGNRGYNEQFF.

This clonotype was detected only a few times. The rearrangement joins TRBV5-1 to TRBJ2-7, with D possibly matching TRBD2 (6 bases). Germline V CDR1 and CDR2: SGHRS, YFSETQ. Trimming removed 2 bases from V and 5 bases from J, with 11 bases in between. The CDR3 spans 13 residues. In DNA form, the CDR3 reads TGCGCCAGCAGCTTTGGGGGGATCAACGAGCAGTACTTC. Its translation is CASSFGGINEQYF.

There are many counts of this clonotype. The chain has TRBV3-1 and TRBJ2-7; D unclear. CDR3 length: 11 residues. V was cut by 1 base and J by 5 bases, with 3 bases left in between. Germline V gene sequence: CDR1 LGHDT, CDR2 YNNKEL (reference sequence). DNA of the CDR3: TGTGCCAGCAGCCAAGTCCACGAGCAGTACTTC. It yields the protein CASSQVHEQYF.

This clonotype was seen ten or more times. The rearrangement joins TRBV7-9 to TRBJ1-1; no clear D. V shed 3 bases and J shed 3 bases, with 17 bases lying between them. Germline V CDR1 and CDR2: SEHNR, FQNEAQ (reference sequence). The CDR3 is 16 residues long. CDR3 protein: CASSFEFGVGDTEAFF. In nucleotides, the CDR3 is TGTGCCAGCAGCTTCGAGTTCGGGGTGGGAGACACTGAAGCTTTCTTT.

The table lists this clonotype with a few counts. The chain carries TRBV20-1 and TRBJ2-3; D gene ambiguous. The CDR3 consists of 13 residues. Germline values: CDR1 DFQATT, CDR2 SNEGSKA (reference sequence). V was pared by 4 bases and J by 1 base, with 9 bases between. The CDR3, as DNA: TGCAGTGCTACCCATACAGGCACAGATACGCAGTATTTT. Protein sequence: CSATHTGTDTQYF.

This clonotype appeared many times. The J gene is TRBJ1-1, the V gene TRBV12-3 or TRBV12-4; TRBD1 might be the D (6 bases). V lost 6 bases and J lost 0, with 14 bases in between. CDR3 length: 15 residues. CDR3 region: CASSLDRRVNTEAFF. CDR3 sequence (DNA): TGTGCCAGCAGCCTGGACAGACGCGTGAACACTGAAGCTTTCTTT.

This clonotype was detected ten times or more. V and J are TRBV6-2 or TRBV6-3 and TRBJ1-4; D remains ambiguous. CDR1 is MNHEY, CDR2 SVGEGT, per germline. This CDR3 has 15 residues. V was cut by 7 bases and J by 1 base, with 13 bases left in between. CDR3 nucleotide sequence: TGTGCCAGCACCCCAAGTCCGGGAACTAATGAAAAACTGTTTTTT. Residues: CASTPSPGTNEKLFF.